A selection of T cell receptor beta chains follows, all from one sample in a study of PD-1 blockade in classical Hodgkin lymphoma. Repertoires were generated with immunoSEQ multiplex PCR, while TCRdb's copy carries only in-frame clones and drops some. This table holds 15,000 to 20,000 clones, 65% to 80% found once. Here the sequenced sample was CD4+ T cells from blood, taken before the fourth cycle of nivolumab. The receptors were sampled from a human donor with classical Hodgkin lymphoma. The CDR3 runs from the conserved cysteine through the conserved F or W. The D gene is left open where the match is weak. A row's size may be missing; if present it is once, few, many or a size class.

TRBV2	TRBD2	-	TRBJ2-3	TGTGCCAGCAGTGAAATTTTTAGCGGGGGGAGCACAGATACGCAGTATTTT	CASSEIFSGGSTDTQYF
TRBV18	TRBD2	-	TRBJ2-1	TGTGCCAGCTCACCACCGATGACTAGCGGGAGCCATGAGCAGTTCTTC	CASSPPMTSGSHEQFF
TRBV18	-	few	TRBJ2-7	TGTGCCAGCTCACTTATGAGGAATGCACCCTACGAGCAGTACTTC	CASSLMRNAPYEQYF
TRBV27	-	-	TRBJ1-5	TGTGCCAGCAGTCACCGGTTTAGGGGGGCTAGCAATCAGCCCCAGCATTTT	CASSHRFRGASNQPQHF
TRBV4-3	-	-	TRBJ1-2	TGCGCCAGCAGCCAAGTCCCTCGCACGGGCGGCTACACCTTC	CASSQVPRTGGYTF
TRBV7-9	TRBD1	-	TRBJ2-5	TGTGCCAGCAGCCTCGGGACAGGGGGGGCGGAGACCCAGTACTTC	CASSLGTGGAETQYF
TRBV18	TRBD2	few	TRBJ2-1	TGTGCCAGCTCAATTAACGGACCGGGAGGAACCAATGAGCAGTTCTTC	CASSINGPGGTNEQFF
TRBV5-4	-	-	TRBJ1-1	TGTGCCAGCAGCCCTCTAGGGGTAATGAAGGACACTGAAGCTTTCTTT	CASSPLGVMKDTEAFF
TRBV18	-	-	TRBJ2-2	TGTGCCAGCTCACCACTAGGTGGGAACACCGGGGAGCTGTTTTTT	CASSPLGGNTGELFF
TRBV19	TRBD1	few	TRBJ2-5	TGTGCCAGTAGACGGACAGGGGTTATCAAAGAGACCCAGTACTTC	CASRRTGVIKETQYF
TRBV6-6	-	-	TRBJ1-2	TGTGCCAGCAGTCACCCCTCAGCTACTAACTATGGCTACACCTTC	CASSHPSATNYGYTF
TRBV19	-	few	TRBJ1-6	TGTGCCAGTAGTATAGGGCCAAATTCACCCCTCCACTTT	CASSIGPNSPLHF
TRBV11-3	TRBD1	once	TRBJ1-4	TGTGCCAGCAGCAGACAGGGGTCCGTGGAAAAACTGTTTTTT	CASSRQGSVEKLFF
TRBV2	TRBD1	-	TRBJ2-7	TGTGCCAGCAGTGATCAGGGGGCCGGGTACGAGCAGTACTTC	CASSDQGAGYEQYF
TRBV2	TRBD1	-	TRBJ1-5	TGTGCCAGCAGCGGACAGGGGGGGAATCAGCCCCAGCATTTT	CASSGQGGNQPQHF
TRBV25-1	TRBD2	once	TRBJ2-3	TGTGCTAGTACAACCAGCGGGAGAGGGGTTGGGGATACGCAGTATTTT	CASTTSGRGVGDTQYF
TRBV15	-	medium-sized	TRBJ1-1	TGTGCCACCAGGATCGGGTCTCCTGGGAGCACTGAAGCTTTCTTT	CATRIGSPGSTEAFF
TRBV10-1	TRBD2	few	TRBJ2-1	TGCGCCAGCAGTTCTTCAGGGGCGGGAGGGCCATTTAATGAGCAGTTCTTC	CASSSSGAGGPFNEQFF
TRBV19	-	-	TRBJ1-4	TGTGCCAGTATCCCGCGGCAGTCAACGGCTGAAAAACTGTTTTTT	CASIPRQSTAEKLFF
TRBV4-1	-	medium-sized	TRBJ1-1	TGCGCCAGCAGCCAAGGGGGGGTGGCGAACACTGAAGCTTTCTTT	CASSQGGVANTEAFF
TRBV7-2	-	-	TRBJ1-5	TGTGCCAGCAGCTTATGGGGTGAAGGGCCCCAGCATTTT	CASSLWGEGPQHF
TRBV7-2	TRBD2	-	TRBJ2-4	TGTGCCAGCAGCCCTCGAAGCATCGGGGGGGGAGCCAAAAACATTCAGTACTTC	CASSPRSIGGGAKNIQYF
TRBV21-1	-	few	TRBJ2-7	TGTGCCAGAGCAGGAGAAAGCTCCTACGAGCAGTACTTC	CARAGESSYEQYF
TRBV11-3	TRBD1	-	TRBJ2-1	TGTGCCAGCAGCTTAGATACAGGGGGCTTTGAGCAGTTCTTC	CASSLDTGGFEQFF
TRBV28	-	-	TRBJ1-6	TGTGCCAGCAGTAGGTGGGGGATTTCACCCCTCCACTTT	CASSRWGISPLHF
TRBV5-1	-	few	TRBJ2-2	TGCGCCAGCAGCCGCAGGGGCGCGGTGAACACCGGGGAGCTGTTTTTT	CASSRRGAVNTGELFF
TRBV30	TRBD1	few	TRBJ1-5	TGTGCCTGGAGTGAACAGGGGCTTCAGCCCCAGCATTTT	CAWSEQGLQPQHF
TRBV5-6	TRBD1	-	TRBJ1-6	TGTGCCAGCAGCCCATCGGGACAGAGTTATAATTCACCCCTCCACTTT	CASSPSGQSYNSPLHF
TRBV7-8	-	-	TRBJ1-5	TGTGCCAGCAGCTTAGCGGCAGGGGCGGGTCAGCCCCAGCATTTT	CASSLAAGAGQPQHF
TRBV13	-	-	TRBJ2-7	TGTGCCAGCAGTTCTGACAGAGGAGTTCTCTACGAGCAGTACTTC	CASSSDRGVLYEQYF
TRBV5-1	-	-	TRBJ2-3	TGCGCCAGCAGCTCACTCCGGAGCTCCACAGATACGCAGTATTTT	CASSSLRSSTDTQYF
TRBV5-4	TRBD2	-	TRBJ2-1	TGTGCCAGCAGCGCCAGACTAGCTTCCTACAATGAGCAGTTCTTC	CASSARLASYNEQFF
TRBV5-6	TRBD1	-	TRBJ1-4	TGTGCCAGCAGCTCAGGGGGGTCTTATAATGAAAAACTGTTTTTT	CASSSGGSYNEKLFF
TRBV10-3	TRBD2	-	TRBJ2-3	TGTGCCATCAGCCCGGGACTAGCGGGGGCCCTCACCTCTTCGCAGTATTTT	CAISPGLAGALTSSQYF
TRBV7-9	-	-	TRBJ2-1	TGTGCCAGCAGCTTAGGGTTATTGGGAACTAGGGGGTTTGTTAATGAGCAGTTCTTC	CASSLGLLGTRGFVNEQFF
TRBV4-2	TRBD1	few	TRBJ1-2	TGTGCCAGCAGCCAAGAGATTGGCATAGGGGGCGCAATCTATGGCTACACCTTC	CASSQEIGIGGAIYGYTF
TRBV20-1	TRBD1	-	TRBJ1-2	TGCAGTGCCCCAGGGGGGGCTGGCTACACCTTC	CSAPGGAGYTF
TRBV7-2	-	-	TRBJ1-3	TGTGCCAGCAGCTTAGATCCGGGATCGGCTGGAAACACCATATATTTT	CASSLDPGSAGNTIYF
TRBV27	-	-	TRBJ2-3	TGTGCCAGCAGTTTTGGGACTGGTCGGTACGATACGCAGTATTTT	CASSFGTGRYDTQYF
TRBV2	-	-	TRBJ1-2	TGTGCCAGCAGTGAACAAACACTGTATGGCTACACCTTC	CASSEQTLYGYTF
TRBV5-1	-	few	TRBJ1-1	TGCGCCAGCAGCTTGGGACAGGAGAACACTGAAGCTTTCTTT	CASSLGQENTEAFF
TRBV7-6	TRBD2	-	TRBJ2-3	TGTGCCAGCAGCACCTGGACTAGCGGGTCTAGCACAGATACGCAGTATTTT	CASSTWTSGSSTDTQYF
TRBV5-5	TRBD1	-	TRBJ1-1	TGTGCCAGCAGCTGGACAGGGGCGATGAACACTGAAGCTTTCTTT	CASSWTGAMNTEAFF
TRBV30	-	-	TRBJ1-5	TGTGCCTGGAGTGTACCAGGGATGAGCAATCAGCCCCAGCATTTT	CAWSVPGMSNQPQHF
TRBV18	-	medium-sized	TRBJ1-5	TGTGCCAGCTCACTTTCAGGCGGCAATCAGCCCCAGCATTTT	CASSLSGGNQPQHF
TRBV5-1	TRBD2	-	TRBJ2-1	TGCGCCAGCAGCTTGGTCCAGGCTAGCGGGGGTCATGAGCAGTTCTTC	CASSLVQASGGHEQFF
TRBV19	-	-	TRBJ2-5	TGTGCCAGTAGCCCCACTTGGCCTCAAGAGACCCAGTACTTC	CASSPTWPQETQYF
TRBV6-6	-	once	TRBJ1-3	TGTGCCAGCAGTTCGGTTAGTGTAGCCTCTGGAAACACCATATATTTT	CASSSVSVASGNTIYF
TRBV5-6	-	few	TRBJ2-5	TGTGCCAGCAGCCCTACGGGTTTCCCTGGGGGGACCCAGTACTTC	CASSPTGFPGGTQYF
TRBV2	-	-	TRBJ1-2	TGTGCCAGCAAAGCGGAGCAGGGGACTAACTATGGCTACACCTTC	CASKAEQGTNYGYTF
TRBV2	-	medium-sized	TRBJ2-7	TGTGCCAGCACAACAGGACCAACCTACGAGCAGTACTTC	CASTTGPTYEQYF